The clone carrying this T cell receptor (beta chain) came up many times. Its antigen is currently unknown. The ends were cut back, 7 bases at V and 1 base at J, with 19 bases in the middle. This CDR3 is 17 amino acids long. The V gene's germline CDR1 is KGHDR and CDR2 SFDVKD. The sample originates from a study of T cell repertoires in cytomegalovirus infection. As for the study in general: In public TCR beta signatures, there were indications of both CMV infection and matching HLA type. Study-wide findings and caveats: Clonotype analysis showed dominance of the ex vivo response by HLA-C-restricted CMV-specific TCR beta clonotypes.

TCRdb redid the calling of the reads with MiXCR, one entry per CDR3 protein. The sample contains approximately 250,000 distinct CDR3 sequences, roughly 9.1% of which appear only once. The gene calls are TRBV24-1 and TRBJ2-1, with TRBD1 as a possible D gene (7 bases). The TCR was taken from a human donor in good health (CMV status not recorded). Some clones in this sample may be carry-over from other donors' samples. Sample: PBMCs. The chain's CDR3 is CATSAGQPRESYNEQFF. CDR3 DNA sequence: TGTGCCACCAGCGCGGGACAGCCCAGGGAGTCCTACAATGAGCAGTTCTTC.